The rows below give T cell receptor beta chains drawn from one sample of a study. TCRdb processed the 5' RACE reads anew with MiXCR; each CDR3 protein has one entry. The table shows over 50,000 distinct CDR3 sequences, with nearly 30% occurring only once. Sequenced: tumor-infiltrating naive CD4+ T cells sorted from the breast tumor. These receptors all stem from a female donor with breast cancer. Both conserved end residues are trimmed from each CDR3.

j_gene: TRBJ1-2
v_gene: TRBV7-2
CDR3aa: ASSLDSGGGGKGYT

j_gene: TRBJ2-7
v_gene: TRBV20-1
CDR3aa: SARDLRMGGYEQY

j_gene: TRBJ1-1
v_gene: TRBV20-1
CDR3aa: SASQGARFEAF

j_gene: TRBJ2-5
v_gene: TRBV20-1
CDR3aa: SARAAGDYQETQY

j_gene: TRBJ1-2
v_gene: TRBV7-2
CDR3aa: ASSKRDSIMGGYT

j_gene: TRBJ2-1
v_gene: TRBV6-5
CDR3aa: ASSPRIGREQF

j_gene: TRBJ2-3
v_gene: TRBV4-1
CDR3aa: ASSQPLASSGRTDTQY

j_gene: TRBJ1-1
v_gene: TRBV18
CDR3aa: ASSPRDRPNTEAF

j_gene: TRBJ2-6
v_gene: TRBV7-3
CDR3aa: ASSPGTGNTGANVLT

j_gene: TRBJ1-4
v_gene: TRBV6-5
CDR3aa: ASSYSTGEEKLF

j_gene: TRBJ2-7
v_gene: TRBV6-5
CDR3aa: ASSYGGVEIEQY

j_gene: TRBJ1-2
v_gene: TRBV20-1
CDR3aa: SASEPTGKGAGYT

j_gene: TRBJ1-5
v_gene: TRBV4-2
CDR3aa: ASSRGGGTGSSNQPQH

j_gene: TRBJ2-3
v_gene: TRBV9
CDR3aa: ASSGSGNTDTQY

j_gene: TRBJ1-2
v_gene: TRBV7-2
CDR3aa: ASSPTGQYGYT

j_gene: TRBJ1-2
v_gene: TRBV20-1
CDR3aa: SADTGGYYGYT

j_gene: TRBJ2-7
v_gene: TRBV11-2
CDR3aa: ASRTGAYEQY

j_gene: TRBJ1-1
v_gene: TRBV4-1
CDR3aa: ASSQDPKGSQNTEAF

j_gene: TRBJ1-1
v_gene: TRBV20-1
CDR3aa: SASFLGVDEAF

j_gene: TRBJ1-2
v_gene: TRBV3-1
CDR3aa: ANGGQANYGYT

j_gene: TRBJ1-5
v_gene: TRBV15
CDR3aa: ATSRGELHSNQPQH

j_gene: TRBJ1-5
v_gene: TRBV5-1
CDR3aa: ASSFGGSSNQPQH

j_gene: TRBJ2-7
v_gene: TRBV20-1
CDR3aa: SIPPGTSAHEQY

j_gene: TRBJ1-2
v_gene: TRBV2
CDR3aa: ASSSDRGLSYGYT

j_gene: TRBJ1-1
v_gene: TRBV20-1
CDR3aa: SATQVLSALGAF

j_gene: TRBJ1-5
v_gene: TRBV6-6
CDR3aa: ASNYRVNQPQH

j_gene: TRBJ2-3
v_gene: TRBV12-3/TRBV12-4
CDR3aa: TSSEFKTSESTDTQY

j_gene: TRBJ1-2
v_gene: TRBV2
CDR3aa: ASRKEDMNYGYT

j_gene: TRBJ2-7
v_gene: TRBV7-2
CDR3aa: ASSPGHLKDEQY

j_gene: TRBJ2-7
v_gene: TRBV4-2
CDR3aa: ASSQAGTSGIYEQY

j_gene: TRBJ1-1
v_gene: TRBV7-2
CDR3aa: ASSFDGTANTEAF

j_gene: TRBJ1-2
v_gene: TRBV5-1
CDR3aa: ASSFTGGIDYGCT

j_gene: TRBJ2-5
v_gene: TRBV7-9
CDR3aa: ASSSNSPSRGRTQETQY

j_gene: TRBJ2-2
v_gene: TRBV11-2
CDR3aa: ACSLVAVTGRTGELF

j_gene: TRBJ1-2
v_gene: TRBV18
CDR3aa: ASSRGARDGYT

j_gene: TRBJ2-5
v_gene: TRBV7-6
CDR3aa: ASSLVTKETQY

j_gene: TRBJ2-7
v_gene: TRBV6-6
CDR3aa: ASRPRAEFYEQY

j_gene: TRBJ2-1
v_gene: TRBV7-6
CDR3aa: ASHRGGAHNEQF

j_gene: TRBJ1-1
v_gene: TRBV6-2/TRBV6-3
CDR3aa: ASSYSYLLGAF

j_gene: TRBJ2-3
v_gene: TRBV9
CDR3aa: ASSVERESDTQY

j_gene: TRBJ1-2
v_gene: TRBV7-8
CDR3aa: ASSLSQPAGYT

j_gene: TRBJ1-1
v_gene: TRBV12-3/TRBV12-4
CDR3aa: ASSPQGEPNTEAF

j_gene: TRBJ2-7
v_gene: TRBV5-1
CDR3aa: ASSQGQDSNEQY

j_gene: TRBJ1-1
v_gene: TRBV30
CDR3aa: AWSVLGSEAF

j_gene: TRBJ2-7
v_gene: TRBV9
CDR3aa: ASSVGRGGLYEQY

j_gene: TRBJ1-1
v_gene: TRBV5-1
CDR3aa: ASSKGLGLNTEAF

j_gene: TRBJ2-3
v_gene: TRBV29-1
CDR3aa: SALAPGEDTQY

j_gene: TRBJ1-2
v_gene: TRBV13
CDR3aa: ASRLRGEGYT

j_gene: TRBJ2-7
v_gene: TRBV11-1
CDR3aa: ASSLAGGRVYEQY

j_gene: TRBJ2-3
v_gene: TRBV20-1
CDR3aa: SARVIEQGGTDTQY

j_gene: TRBJ1-5
v_gene: TRBV12-3/TRBV12-4
CDR3aa: ASTSAPGPQH

j_gene: TRBJ2-3
v_gene: TRBV6-1
CDR3aa: ARGDGGTDTQY